The clone carrying this T cell receptor (beta chain) was recorded many times. The target antigen is unknown. Time point: persistent/refractory GD, antithyroid drugs over 5 years with positive TRAb. PBMC-extracted RNA yielded the TCR library. Assembly of TCR beta libraries relied on iRepertoire HTBI primers together with Arm-PCR of CDR3 regions. Via MiXCR, TCRdb re-called the multiplex PCR reads, giving one row per CDR3 protein. The sample has roughly 300,000 distinct CDR3 sequences, more than 20% seen once. These data belong to a study of regulatory T cells in long-lasting Graves disease. This CDR3 has 14 amino acids. V lost 6 bases and J 5 bases, leaving 19 bases between the germline ends. The germline CDR1 and CDR2 sequences are DFQATT and SNEGSKA (reference sequence). General study findings and limits: When disease was persistent, TRBV28, TRBJ1-2 and TRBJ2-5 were the favored segments. It is possible that accuracy was reduced by the small size of the sample. No thyroid tissue was studied; the work used peripheral blood only. Less diverse TCR repertoires were seen in persistent Graves' patients than in newly diagnosed ones.

This receptor was taken from a female donor with Graves disease. The input for sequencing was peripheral blood mononuclear cells (PBMCs), taken when the disease was refractory, from a patient treated with antithyroid drugs. The rearrangement uses TRBV20-1 and TRBJ2-5; D perhaps matches TRBD2 (6 bases). The DNA of the CDR3 is TGCAGTGCCGGCGGACGGGGACTCGTGGAGACCCAGTACTTC. Encoded protein: CSAGGRGLVETQYF.